The entry below gives a single T cell receptor beta chain sequence along with its context. No antigen is known for it. This sample includes further DNA sequences coding for the same CDR3. This record belongs to a study of T cell responses to AZD1222 COVID-19 vaccine. Overall study results and limits: The donor group comprised mostly white British people and more females; the analysis possibly underestimated clonal diversity.

The CDR3 contains 15 residues. The germline gives CDR1 MRHNA, CDR2 SNTAGT. Trimming left V 0 bases short and J 0 bases short, with 6 bases between. The table came from immunoSEQ multiplex PCR; TCRdb's copy has only in-frame clones and leaves some out. This table holds 83,000 or so clones, approximately 90% found once. The source was peripheral blood, collected 28 days after the second AZD1222 dose. The chain combines TRBV6-4 with TRBJ2-1; D is perhaps TRBD2 (6 bases). The source is an adult who received the AZD1222 COVID-19 vaccine. The CDR3 protein is CASSDSAGSYNEQFF. For the CDR3, the DNA is TGTGCCAGCAGTGACTCAGCGGGCTCCTACAATGAGCAGTTCTTC.